One and the same sample provided the 20 T cell receptor beta chains below, sequenced in a study of CD8 T cells in ankylosing spondylitis. TCRdb itself ran the 5' RACE reads through MiXCR, one entry per CDR3 protein. The table lists 250,000 or so distinct CDR3 sequences, 15% to 20% of them singletons. Sequenced input: blood, either unsorted or a sorted T cell fraction (not recorded which). The receptors shown here come from a male donor with ankylosing spondylitis or in good health (not recorded which).

The V call is TRBV7-2, the J call TRBJ2-1, with D hard to call. The V end lost 1 base, the J end lost 10 bases, and 11 bases lay between the germline ends. The CDR3 has 13 residues. Germline assignment: CDR1 SGHTA and CDR2 FQGNSA. In DNA form, the CDR3 reads TGTGCCAGCAGCTTAGTTGGCACCAGCGAGCAGTTCTTC. It codes for CASSLVGTSEQFF.

This clonotype was picked up a small number of times. The chain employs TRBV27 and TRBJ2-1, with 9 bases matching TRBD2. J gave up 2 bases and V 2 bases, and 7 bases lay outside the gene matches. The CDR3 spans 17 residues. Germline V gives CDR1 MNHEY, CDR2 SMNVEV (reference sequence). CDR3 DNA sequence: TGTGCCAGCAGTTTAACCCGACTAGCGGCAACCTACAATGAGCAGTTCTTC. It yields the protein CASSLTRLAATYNEQFF.

This clonotype was seen a handful of times. The V gene is TRBV20-1, the J gene TRBJ2-3, with TRBD2 matching over 10 bases. The CDR3 totals 14 residues. CDR1 and CDR2 from the germline V gene are DFQATT and SNEGSKA (reference sequence). Losses at the gene ends were 4 bases for V and 4 bases for J; bases not matched to a gene: 5. The CDR3 DNA sequence: TGCAGTGCTACTGCTAGCGGGAGCTCAGATACGCAGTATTTT. Protein sequence: CSATASGSSDTQYF.

This clonotype was detected a few times. J is TRBJ1-5 and V is TRBV28; 7 nucleotides match TRBD1. The CDR3 is made up of 14 amino acids. Per germline, CDR1 MDHEN and CDR2 SYDVKM. Losses at the gene ends were 6 bases for V and 0 bases for J; bases not matched to a gene: 2. CDR3: CASRRTGSNQPQHF. The CDR3 region has the DNA TGTGCCAGCAGACGGACAGGTAGCAATCAGCCCCAGCATTTT. The full variable domain, in which reference TRBV28 and TRBJ1-5 provide the parts outside the CDR3, is DVKVTQSSRYLVKRTGEKVFLECVQDMDHENMFWYRQDPGLGLRLIYFSYDVKMKEKGDIPEGYSVSREKKERFSLILESASTNQTSMYLCASRRTGSNQPQHFGDGTRLSIL.

Turning to this clonotype: Given the absence of the conserved phenylalanine or tryptophan at the CDR3 end, a read error is likely. This chain links TRBV12-3 or TRBV12-4 with TRBJ2-5; tentatively, D is TRBD1 (5 bases). V lost 1 base and J 1 base, leaving 7 bases between the germline ends. The CDR3 covers 14 residues. The CDR3 is CASSLVGAQETQYY. Written as DNA, the CDR3 is TGTGCCAGCAGTTTAGTAGGGGCCCAAGAGACCCAGTACTAC.

This clonotype has a handful of counts. V and J are TRBV29-1 and TRBJ2-2; the match to TRBD2 covers 9 bases. V trimming: 6 bases; J trimming: 0 bases; junction bases outside the gene matches: 8. There are 16 residues in the CDR3. The V gene's germline CDR1 is SQVTM and CDR2 ANQGSEA. The CDR3 DNA follows: TGCAGCGTCCTGGGAGCGGGGGGAGCGAACACCGGGGAGCTGTTTTTT. It codes for CSVLGAGGANTGELFF.

V gene TRBV4-2 combines with J gene TRBJ2-7, with TRBD2 identical over 10 bases. The germline V gene has CDR1 LGHNA and CDR2 YNFKEQ. This CDR3 comprises 17 residues. V shed 2 bases, J shed 2 bases, and the junction held 9 bases outside the gene matches. The CDR3 DNA follows: TGTGCCAGCAGCCAACCCACCCTAGCGGGAGCCCCCTACGAGCAGTACTTC. Protein product: CASSQPTLAGAPYEQYF.

The chain employs TRBV29-1 and TRBJ2-3; 10 nucleotides match TRBD1. CDR3 length: 15 residues. Germline assignment: CDR1 SQVTM and CDR2 ANQGSEA. The junction had 10 bases not matched to a gene; V was cut back by 4 bases and J by 6 bases. CDR3 sequence: CSVGGTGTGEDTQYF. In nucleotides, the CDR3 is TGCAGCGTTGGGGGTACCGGGACAGGGGAGGATACGCAGTATTTT.

This clonotype was seen only a few times. The rearrangement links TRBV7-2 to TRBJ2-5, with a tentative D call TRBD2 (5 bases). The CDR3 totals 15 residues. The germline V gene encodes CDR1 SGHTA and CDR2 FQGNSA. The V and J ends lost 1 base and 5 bases respectively, with 14 bases between them. The CDR3, as DNA: TGTGCCAGCAGCTTAGTCGGTGGCTCGGGGGAGACCCAGTACTTC. This sequence encodes CASSLVGGSGETQYF.

This clonotype has ten or more counts. The V gene is TRBV29-1, the J gene TRBJ2-1; D might be TRBD2 (6 bases). The CDR3 contains 12 residues. Germline CDR1 and CDR2: SQVTM and ANQGSEA. Trimming took 4 bases from V and 10 from J, leaving 14 bases between them. The CDR3 loop is CSVGVGGKEQFF. CDR3 nucleotide sequence: TGCAGCGTTGGAGTAGGAGGGAAGGAGCAGTTCTTC.

The chain joins TRBV4-2 to TRBJ2-1, with D perhaps matching TRBD2 (6 bases). The germline V gene encodes CDR1 LGHNA and CDR2 YNFKEQ. CDR3 length: 14 residues. Trimming stripped 5 bases from V and 7 bases from J, with 15 bases between. CDR3 nucleotides: TGTGCCAGCAGCGAGGGGACGCTAGCGAATGAGCAGTTCTTC. Residues: CASSEGTLANEQFF.

This clonotype was picked up a small number of times. The chain joins TRBV7-3 to TRBJ2-1; D may match TRBD1 or TRBD2 (5 bases each). Germline V gene sequence: CDR1 SGHTA, CDR2 FQGTGA. Between the trimmed V and J ends, which lost 5 bases and 8 bases, there was a span of 16 bases. The CDR3 runs to 14 residues. The CDR3 sequence: CASSPGTGRDEQFF. The CDR3 region has the DNA TGTGCCAGCAGCCCCGGGACCGGGCGGGATGAGCAGTTCTTC.

The V call is TRBV7-9, the J call TRBJ1-1, with D perhaps matching TRBD1 (6 bases). Germline V CDR1 and CDR2: SEHNR, FQNEAQ (reference sequence). Trimming removed 8 bases from V and 2 bases from J, with 18 bases in between. The CDR3 runs to 15 residues. The CDR3: CASHSTGLGNTEAFF. The CDR3, as DNA: TGTGCCAGCCATTCCACAGGGCTTGGTAACACTGAAGCTTTCTTT.

This clonotype was counted at least ten times. V gene TRBV27 combines with J gene TRBJ2-7; no firm D call. Germline CDR1 MNHEY, CDR2 SMNVEV (reference sequence). CDR3 length: 12 residues. Trimming removed 5 bases from V and 4 bases from J, with 9 bases in between. In DNA, the CDR3 is TGTGCCAGCAGTGGACCGTCATACGAGCAGTACTTC. Encoded protein: CASSGPSYEQYF.

This clonotype showed up just a few times. V usage is TRBV5-8 and J usage is TRBJ2-7; 9 bases match TRBD1. J was trimmed by 5 bases and V by 2 bases; bases with no gene match: 5. Germline assignment: CDR1 SGHTS and CDR2 YDEGEE. This CDR3 is 14 amino acids long. The chain's CDR3 is CASSFGTGSDEQYF. DNA for the CDR3: TGTGCCAGCAGCTTCGGGACAGGGAGTGACGAGCAGTACTTC.

This clonotype appeared a few times. The genes are TRBV4-1 and TRBJ1-1; TRBD1 agrees at 7 bases. Trimming removed 4 bases from V and 6 bases from J; junction bases left unmatched: 5. The CDR3 is made up of 13 amino acids. Germline V lookup: CDR1 MGHRA, CDR2 YSYEKL. CDR3 in amino acids: CASSPGQASEAFF. The CDR3 nucleotides read TGCGCCAGCAGCCCTGGACAGGCTTCTGAAGCTTTCTTT.

The sample holds many counts of this clonotype. The chain uses TRBV7-8 and TRBJ2-1, with D tentatively TRBD1 or TRBD2 (6 bases each). The ends were cut back, 1 base at V and 4 bases at J, with 14 bases in the middle. This CDR3 has 16 residues. The germline CDR1 and CDR2 sequences are SGHVS and FQNEAQ. The CDR3 DNA is TGTGCCAGCAGCTTAGGAGGGGGACTGACATACAATGAGCAGTTCTTC. The encoded protein is CASSLGGGLTYNEQFF.

The chain employs TRBV29-1 and TRBJ2-5, with D unresolved. V was clipped by 4 bases and J by 4 bases, with 13 bases between them. This CDR3 spans 13 amino acids. Per the germline V gene, CDR1 is SQVTM and CDR2 is ANQGSEA. CDR3: CSVADQKSETQYF. The CDR3 region has the DNA TGCAGCGTTGCGGACCAGAAATCAGAGACCCAGTACTTC.

The chain recombines TRBV6-1 with TRBJ2-3, with a possible D match to TRBD2 (6 bases). V shed 5 bases and J shed 2 bases, with 17 bases lying between them. CDR1 is MNHNS and CDR2 is SASEGT in the germline V gene. This CDR3 spans 16 amino acids. CDR3 nucleotide sequence: TGTGCCAGCAGTCCCCCGGGGGACCTTAACACAGATACGCAGTATTTT. It encodes CASSPPGDLNTDTQYF.

This clonotype was picked up a small number of times. The chain employs TRBV10-3 and TRBJ1-1, with D perhaps matching TRBD1 (5 bases). Trimming took 2 bases from V and 5 from J, leaving 9 bases between them. The CDR3 has 13 residues. Germline lookup yields CDR1 ENHRY and CDR2 SYGVKD. Here the CDR3 reads CAISEVGGTEAFF. CDR3 bases: TGTGCCATCAGTGAGGTCGGGGGGACTGAAGCTTTCTTT.